The 18 T cell receptor beta chains reported below all come from one sample, sequenced in a study of T cell responses to AZD1222 COVID-19 vaccine. Produced via immunoSEQ multiplex PCR; TCRdb's table is partial and in-frame only. The sample has approximately 200,000 clones; around 93% are singletons. Sample: peripheral blood, taken on day 0 of AZD1222 vaccination. The receptors were gathered from an adult in good health.

As regards this clone: This same CDR3 is encoded by further DNA sequences in the sample. V is TRBV5-1 and J is TRBJ2-7; 7 bases are shared with TRBD1. Germline lookup yields CDR1 SGHRS and CDR2 YFSETQ. The V and J ends lost 0 bases and 3 bases, in that order; junction bases with no gene match: 0. CDR3 length equals 13 residues. The CDR3 DNA follows: TGCGCCAGCAGCTTGGACAGGGGCTACGAGCAGTACTTC. It specifies CASSLDRGYEQYF.

The rearrangement joins TRBV5-4 to TRBJ1-1, with unresolved D. Germline V gene lookup returns CDR1 SGHNT and CDR2 YYREEE (reference sequence). V shed 0 bases and J shed 2 bases, with 8 bases lying between them. The CDR3 has 14 residues. CDR3 bases: TGTGCCAGCAGCTTGGAAACACTCAACACTGAAGCTTTCTTT. This codes for CASSLETLNTEAFF.

V is TRBV24-1 and J is TRBJ2-2, with a weak D call TRBD2 (6 bases). V lost 1 base and J lost 4, with 12 bases in between. This CDR3 spans 16 amino acids. Germline V gene lookup returns CDR1 KGHDR and CDR2 SFDVKD. CDR3 region: CATSDFGGVSTGELFF. CDR3 sequence (DNA): TGTGCCACCAGTGATTTTGGAGGGGTGAGCACCGGGGAGCTGTTTTTT.

This clone came up a few times. The V and J genes are TRBV30 and TRBJ1-3; the D is unclear. V shed 1 base and J shed 4 bases, with 8 bases lying between them. The germline V gene has CDR1 GTSNPN and CDR2 SVGIG (reference sequence). This CDR3 region has 13 residues. The CDR3 DNA is TGTGCCTGGAGTGAACAGAGAGGAAACACCATATATTTT. The encoded protein is CAWSEQRGNTIYF. The entire variable domain, with the rest obtained from reference TRBV30 and TRBJ1-3, is as follows: SQTIHQWPATLVQPVGSPLSLECTVEGTSNPNLYWYRQAAGRGLQLLFYSVGIGQISSEVPQNLSASRPQDRQFILSSKKLLLSDSGFYLCAWSEQRGNTIYFGEGSWLTVV.

The chain recombines TRBV5-1 with TRBJ1-1; possible D gene TRBD1, 6 bases. V was pared by 3 bases and J by 2 bases, with 17 bases between. The CDR3 is 16 amino acids. Germline loops: CDR1 SGHRS, CDR2 YFSETQ. CDR3 DNA: TGCGCCAGCAGCTCCATCTCCACAGGGATCAACACTGAAGCTTTCTTT. It codes for CASSSISTGINTEAFF.

CDR3 DNA sequence: TGTGCCAGCAGCGTAGACCTAGCGGGAATCTTGCAGTTCTTC. As protein: CASSVDLAGILQFF. V gene TRBV9 combines with J gene TRBJ2-1; 9 positions match TRBD2. V was pared by 0 bases and J by 12 bases, with 7 bases of the junction left unmatched. This CDR3 comprises 14 residues. CDR1 and CDR2 (germline): SGDLS, YYNGEE.

The rearrangement links TRBV19 to TRBJ1-1; TRBD1 is a possible D gene (5 bases). The CDR3 runs 12 residues. Trimming removed 10 bases from V and 3 bases from J, with 12 bases in between. From germline, CDR1 is LNHDA and CDR2 SQIVND (reference sequence). CDR3 DNA: TGTGCCACCAGGGTCGGGGACACTGAAGCTTTCTTT. It yields the protein CATRVGDTEAFF.

This chain connects TRBV14 to TRBJ1-3; no reliable D call. The CDR3 extends over 16 amino acids. Trimming took off 4 bases at V and 2 bases at J, with 15 bases between the two ends. CDR1 is SGHDN and CDR2 is FVKESK in the germline V gene. CDR3 coding DNA: TGTGCCAGCAGCCCAACGGTCCCCAAACCTGGAAACACCATATATTTT. Translating gives CASSPTVPKPGNTIYF.

This chain joins TRBV4-1 and TRBJ2-7, with a possible D match to TRBD2 (6 bases). Trimming left V 1 base short and J 0 bases short, with 10 bases between. Germline V gene lookup returns CDR1 MGHRA and CDR2 YSYEKL. CDR3 length equals 15 residues. DNA for the CDR3: TGCGCCAGCAGCCAAGGGACTAAAAGCTCCTACGAGCAGTACTTC. This translates into CASSQGTKSSYEQYF.

For the CDR3, the DNA is TGTGCCAGCAGTCAACGTGGCAGGGCAGATACGCAGTATTTT. It yields the protein CASSQRGRADTQYF. V usage is TRBV3-1 (or the pseudogene TRBV3-2) and J usage is TRBJ2-3; maybe TRBD1 (5 bases). The germline V and J ends were trimmed by 6 bases and 4 bases, with 14 bases remaining between them. This CDR3 region has 14 residues. The germline CDR1 and CDR2 sequences are LGHDT and YNNKEL (reference sequence).

This clone was recorded once. This chain joins TRBV7-9 and TRBJ2-1, with TRBD2 matching over 14 bases. The germline V gene encodes CDR1 SEHNR and CDR2 FQNEAQ (reference sequence). The CDR3 has 18 amino acids. With V trimmed by 5 bases and J by 7 bases, 13 bases remained unmatched. This CDR3 is CASSRTSGRSPPPNEQFF. In DNA, the CDR3 is TGTGCCAGCAGCAGGACTAGCGGGAGGTCCCCGCCCCCGAATGAGCAGTTCTTC.

This clone was recorded once. The V and J genes are TRBV28 and TRBJ1-2; possibly TRBD1 for D (6 bases). The germline V and J ends were trimmed by 5 bases and 8 bases, with 18 bases remaining between them. The germline V gene has CDR1 MDHEN and CDR2 SYDVKM. There are 14 residues in the CDR3. CDR3 nucleotides: TGTGCCAGCAGTGAAGAACAGGGTTTGGGCGGCTACACCTTC. Protein sequence: CASSEEQGLGGYTF.

This chain links TRBV28 with TRBJ1-1; D is undetermined. The CDR3 spans 14 residues. Germline CDR1 is MDHEN and CDR2 is SYDVKM. The V end was cut by 3 bases, the J end by 0 bases, with 8 bases between. The CDR3: CASSFSPLNTEAFF. The CDR3 nucleotides read TGTGCCAGCAGTTTCAGCCCTCTGAACACTGAAGCTTTCTTT.

This clone has only one observation. The rearrangement links TRBV19 to TRBJ2-5; D not certain. CDR1 is LNHDA and CDR2 is SQIVND in the germline V gene (reference sequence). Between the trimmed V and J ends, which lost 3 bases and 2 bases, there was a span of 13 bases. This CDR3 is built from 15 residues. CDR3 amino acids: CASSMTGLLQETQYF. The CDR3 region has the DNA TGTGCCAGTAGTATGACGGGTCTACTACAAGAGACCCAGTACTTC.

V is TRBV2 and J is TRBJ1-4; possible D gene TRBD1, 5 bases. CDR1 is SNHLY and CDR2 is FYNNEI in the germline V gene. The CDR3 consists of 15 residues. Trimming removed 4 bases at V and 0 bases at J, with 9 bases between. For the CDR3, the DNA is TGTGCCAGCAGTGTCGAAGGGGCAACTAATGAAAAACTGTTTTTT. It translates to CASSVEGATNEKLFF.

This chain links TRBV2 with TRBJ2-7; no definite D call. CDR1 is SNHLY and CDR2 is FYNNEI in the germline V gene. V gave up 5 bases and J gave up 2 bases, with 10 bases separating them. The CDR3 runs 13 residues. CDR3 amino acids: CASSSFRAYEQYF. In DNA, the CDR3 is TGTGCCAGCAGTTCTTTTAGAGCCTACGAGCAGTACTTC.

The chain carries TRBV6-5 and TRBJ2-7, with D tentatively TRBD1 (6 bases). Germline V CDR1 and CDR2: MNHEY, SVGAGI. Between the trimmed V and J ends, which lost 5 bases and 6 bases, there was a span of 17 bases. The CDR3 runs 14 residues. This chain's CDR3 is CASSPAGVPVEQYF. The CDR3 region has the DNA TGTGCCAGCAGTCCAGCAGGGGTACCGGTCGAGCAGTACTTC.

The chain employs TRBV5-6 and TRBJ1-2; D gene unclear. V lost 6 bases, J lost 8 bases, and 17 bases lay in between. Germline CDR1 is SGHDT and CDR2 is YYEEEE. CDR3 length: 13 amino acids. CDR3 sequence: CASTLRGVIGYTF. CDR3 nucleotide sequence: TGTGCCAGCACCCTCCGGGGAGTTATCGGCTACACCTTC.